This TCR beta chain was identified in a study of cytomegalovirus exposure and HLA in healthy donors. V was shortened by 6 bases and J by 1 base, with 13 bases between the two germline ends. The CDR3 extends over 14 amino acids. Germline V lookup: CDR1 LNHDA, CDR2 SQIVND (reference sequence). With 60 Vbeta and 13 Jbeta primers, the PCR was carried out. This table comes from immunoSEQ multiplex PCR, and its TCRdb copy is limited to in-frame clones, with some not included. The data show about 200,000 clones, approximately 78% seen once. The chain recombines TRBV19 with TRBJ2-7, with D possibly TRBD1 on 5 matching bases. This sequence originates from a woman between 40 and 55 years old in good health and CMV-seronegative. Sequenced: PBMCs. The CDR3: CASSPTVGSYEQYF. DNA for the CDR3: TGTGCCAGTAGCCCGACAGTGGGATCCTACGAGCAGTACTTC.